A selection of T cell receptor beta chains follows, all from one sample in a study of shared T cell receptors in the human thymus. Assay used: immunoSEQ multiplex PCR; TCRdb lists only in-frame clones, some missing. This table has 500,000 to 550,000 clones, around three quarters appearing once. These records were also assigned to another study, of human thymus T cells.

Sample: thymocytes. Receptors were obtained from a boy younger than two with a congenital heart defect. CDR3s include the opening cysteine and the closing phenylalanine or tryptophan. Not all rows give a size; the values are once, few, many and, for expanded clones, a class.

J	V	size	CDR3
TRBJ1-2	TRBV5-8	NA	CASSRPTGDGYTF
TRBJ2-1	TRBV5-6	NA	CASSSVTPIEQFF
TRBJ2-7	TRBV6-5	few	CASSYYPAGVHEQYF
TRBJ2-1	TRBV4-3	NA	CASSQERWREAYNEQFF
TRBJ2-7	TRBV28	NA	CASSRDRRTTYEQYF
TRBJ2-5	TRBV6-6	once	CASSPGGGEETQYF
TRBJ2-1	TRBV4-3	NA	CASSQGRESNYNEQFF
TRBJ1-2	TRBV7-8	NA	CASNQARDSHGYTF
TRBJ2-3	TRBV4-2	NA	CASSQEEGEVQDTQYF
TRBJ1-2	TRBV11-2	NA	CASSLFGFDGYTF
TRBJ2-3	TRBV21-1	NA	CASIKRLAGRTDTQYF
TRBJ2-7	TRBV6-5	NA	CASSYLAERYEQYF
TRBJ2-4	TRBV27	NA	CASRTSGRPTKNIQYF
TRBJ2-7	TRBV10-1	NA	CASSERRPSEQYF
TRBJ2-7	TRBV5-1	NA	CASSSIRFQTGSSYEQYF
TRBJ2-4	TRBV30	NA	CAWSRGARTDIQYF
TRBJ1-6	TRBV5-4	NA	CASSLDQDRRSPLHF
TRBJ2-7	TRBV10-3	NA	CAISESVGTSGSPLPSEQYF
TRBJ1-2	TRBV4-1	NA	CASSHPTRDYGYTF
TRBJ2-2	TRBV12-5	NA	CASGWGTSGRATGELFF
TRBJ1-1	TRBV7-4	NA	CASSASPSSRDRGGNTEAFF
TRBJ1-2	TRBV15	NA	CATTPGGGRALNYGYTF
TRBJ2-7	TRBV7-2	NA	CASSLEGVAGGHCYEQYF